A selection of T cell receptor beta chains follows, all from one sample in a study of tumour-infiltrating T cells in Burkitt lymphoma. The data were produced by immunoSEQ multiplex PCR, yet TCRdb's version contains in-frame clones alone and is incomplete. This table holds roughly 4,200 clones, roughly 13% found once. Sequencing was carried out using tumor tissue. These receptors all come from a human donor with Burkitt lymphoma. CDR3s include the opening cysteine and the closing phenylalanine or tryptophan. D genes are given only for firm matches. For some rows the clone size is stated as once, few or many, or as a class when expanded; others skip it.

v_call	j_call	d_call	cdr3_length	clone_size	cdr3_nt	cdr3_aa
TRBV2	TRBJ2-7	NA	11	few	TGTGCCAGCAGCCTATTGAACGAGCAGTACTTC	CASSLLNEQYF
TRBV19	TRBJ2-1	TRBD2	15	NA	TGTGCCAGTAGTTACTCCGGGACTAGCGGCAATGAGCAGTTCTTC	CASSYSGTSGNEQFF
TRBV29-1	TRBJ1-1	TRBD1	16	few	TGCAGCGTTGAAGGGGGAACAGGGGGCTCTCACACTGAAGCTTTCTTT	CSVEGGTGGSHTEAFF
TRBV28	TRBJ2-5	NA	13	NA	TGTGCCAGCAGTTTACAGGGGGGGGAGACCCAGTACTTC	CASSLQGGETQYF
TRBV28	TRBJ2-7	NA	11	few	TGTGGAAGCACAGGCAGTCGGGAGCAGTACTTC	CGSTGSREQYF
TRBV2	TRBJ1-1	NA	15	NA	TGTGCCAGCAGTGAAAAGGGATGGTCAGACACTGAAGCTTTCTTT	CASSEKGWSDTEAFF
TRBV5-1	TRBJ2-5	TRBD1	14	NA	TGCGCCAGCAGCCAAGGACAGGACCAAGAGACCCAGTACTTC	CASSQGQDQETQYF
TRBV11-3	TRBJ2-1	TRBD2	15	NA	TGTGCCAGCAGCCCGGGGGGACTAGCGAACAATGAGCAGTTCTTC	CASSPGGLANNEQFF
TRBV19	TRBJ1-2	NA	11	few	TGTGCCAGTACAGGATTCTATGGCTACACCTTC	CASTGFYGYTF
TRBV2	TRBJ2-7	NA	13	few	TGTGCCAGCAGTGAGTTGTCAACCTACGAGCAGTACTTC	CASSELSTYEQYF
TRBV6-6	TRBJ2-7	TRBD2	15	few	TGTGCCAGCAGTTACTTTAGCGGGTTCTCCTACGAGCAGTATTTC	CASSYFSGFSYEQYF
TRBV19	TRBJ1-2	NA	13	few	TGTGCCAGTAGGGAACAGCCTAACTATGGCTACACCTTC	CASREQPNYGYTF
TRBV6-5	TRBJ2-7	NA	14	NA	TGTGCCAGCAGTTACACCCCTATCCCCTACGAGCAGTACTTC	CASSYTPIPYEQYF
TRBV7-9	TRBJ2-1	TRBD1	19	few	TGTGCCAGCAGCATCGGACAGGGAACAGTCGTAATCCCCTACAATGAGCAGTTCTTC	CASSIGQGTVVIPYNEQFF
TRBV9	TRBJ2-5	NA	16	NA	TGTGCCAGCAGCATCGGGCAGGCGGGATCCCAAGAGACCCAGTACTTC	CASSIGQAGSQETQYF
TRBV30	TRBJ2-3	NA	14	few	TGTGCCTGGAGTGCCGGAACAACCACAGATACGCAGTATTTT	CAWSAGTTTDTQYF
TRBV6-1	TRBJ1-2	NA	14	few	TGTGCCAGCAGTGAACAGGGCAGGGACTATGGCTACACCTTC	CASSEQGRDYGYTF
TRBV9	TRBJ1-4	TRBD1	15	few	TGTGCCAGCAGCCTACGACAGGGCCTTAATGAAAAACTGTTTTTT	CASSLRQGLNEKLFF
TRBV9	TRBJ2-5	TRBD1	16	NA	TGTGCCAGCAGCGCAGGGGGTTTGAGTCTTTTGGAGACCCAGTACTTC	CASSAGGLSLLETQYF
TRBV29-1	TRBJ2-7	NA	12	NA	TGCAGCGTTAACACAGGGCTCTACGAGCAGTACTTC	CSVNTGLYEQYF
TRBV6-6	TRBJ2-4	NA	12	few	TGTGCCAGCATGAGGACAGTCGAGATTCAGTACTTC	CASMRTVEIQYF
TRBV30	TRBJ1-4	TRBD1	13	few	TGTGCCTGGAGGGGGACAGAGAGAGGAAAACTGTTTTTT	CAWRGTERGKLFF
TRBV4-1	TRBJ2-1	TRBD2	17	few	TGCGCCAGCAGCCAAGATTCTAGCGGAGCGCAAACGAATGAGCAGTTCTTC	CASSQDSSGAQTNEQFF
TRBV11-2	TRBJ1-6	NA	17	few	TGTGCCAGCAGCTTAGATAGGTCAGGGTGGAAAAATTCACCCCTCCACTTT	CASSLDRSGWKNSPLHF
TRBV2	TRBJ1-3	TRBD1	14	few	TGTGCCAGTAGCGGACAGGGGGAAGGAAACACCATATATTTT	CASSGQGEGNTIYF
TRBV11-2	TRBJ2-1	NA	15	NA	TGTGCCAGCAGCTTAGAGTTTACCAGCCTCGATGAGCAGTTCTTC	CASSLEFTSLDEQFF
TRBV15	TRBJ1-1	NA	13	once	TGTGCCACCAGCCTCGACATGAACACTGAAGCTTTCTTT	CATSLDMNTEAFF
TRBV2	TRBJ1-2	TRBD1	14	NA	TGTGCCAGCAGTGCATGGACAGGGGACTATGGCTACACCTTC	CASSAWTGDYGYTF
TRBV19	TRBJ2-7	NA	14	NA	TGTGCCAGTAGCCCTCAGGGACATGTCTACGAGCAGTACTTC	CASSPQGHVYEQYF
TRBV5-1	TRBJ2-5	NA	13	few	TGCGCCAGCCGAGACGGGACTTTAGAGACCCAGTACTTC	CASRDGTLETQYF
TRBV28	TRBJ2-2	TRBD2	15	NA	TGTGCCAGCAGTGTGGTAGCGGGAGTACCCGGGGAGCTGTTTTTT	CASSVVAGVPGELFF
TRBV27	TRBJ2-1	TRBD2	15	few	TGTGCCAGCAGTTGGAGCGGGAACTCCTACAATGAGCAGTTCTTC	CASSWSGNSYNEQFF
TRBV29-1	TRBJ1-2	NA	12	few	TGCAGCGTTGAAGCGGGGATCTATGGCTACACCTTC	CSVEAGIYGYTF
TRBV15	TRBJ2-3	TRBD2	20	few	TGTGCCACCAGCAGAGATCGGTGGGGACTAGCGGGGGCTAGCACAGATACGCAGTATTTT	CATSRDRWGLAGASTDTQYF
TRBV30	TRBJ2-7	TRBD2	14	few	TGTGCCTGGAGTATGGTGGGAGGGCCCTACGAGCAGTACTTC	CAWSMVGGPYEQYF
TRBV6-5	TRBJ1-2	TRBD1	15	NA	TGTGCCAGCAGTTCAACCGGGACAGGGGACTATGGCTACACCTTC	CASSSTGTGDYGYTF
TRBV5-4	TRBJ2-2	NA	15	NA	TGTGCCAGCAGCTTCGCCTTAGTGGGGACCGGGGAGCTGTTTTTT	CASSFALVGTGELFF
TRBV7-7	TRBJ2-3	TRBD2	16	NA	TGTGCTAGCAGCTCGGGGGGAGCGGGGGGAGGAGATACGCAGTATTTT	CASSSGGAGGGDTQYF
TRBV27	TRBJ1-2	NA	13	few	TGTGCCAGCAGTTTGAGGTGGGGCTATGGCTACACCTTC	CASSLRWGYGYTF
TRBV18	TRBJ2-7	TRBD1	15	NA	TGTGCCAGCTCACCCCGCAGTAACAGGGGCTACGAGCAGTACTTC	CASSPRSNRGYEQYF
TRBV25-1	TRBJ2-1	NA	13	few	TGTGCCAGCACCCTCGTTAATGTTGGTGAGCAGTTCTTC	CASTLVNVGEQFF
TRBV6-6	TRBJ2-4	NA	16	few	TGTGCCAGCAGTTACGTGGGGCCGGAAGCCAAAAACATTCAGTACTTC	CASSYVGPEAKNIQYF
TRBV5-1	TRBJ2-3	TRBD2	14	few	TGCGCCAGCAGCCCCCAGCGGGGGTCAGATACGCAGTATTTT	CASSPQRGSDTQYF
TRBV5-1	TRBJ2-5	TRBD1	16	NA	TGCGCCAGCAGCTTCCAAAGACAGGGCCTACAAGAGACCCAGTACTTC	CASSFQRQGLQETQYF
TRBV6-1	TRBJ1-2	TRBD1	13	NA	TGTGCCAGCAGGCAGGGGGCGAACTATGGCTACACCTTC	CASRQGANYGYTF
TRBV5-3	TRBJ2-5	NA	15	NA	TGTACCAGAAGCTTGATCGGTGACGATCAAGAGACCCAGTACTTC	CTRSLIGDDQETQYF
TRBV7-2	TRBJ2-7	NA	13	NA	TGTGCCAGCAGCTTAGTGATTAGGTACGAGCAGTACTTC	CASSLVIRYEQYF